These 20 T cell receptor beta chains came from one sample sequenced in a study of response to subunit inactivated influenza vaccine. TCRdb analysed the RT-PCR reads with MiXCR anew, one entry per CDR3 protein. The sample lists a few hundred thousand distinct CDR3 sequences; approximately 21% were seen once. The specimen comprised PBMCs from blood, sampled about 19 months after vaccination. These receptors all stem from a man aged 50 to 69 who received an inactivated influenza vaccine.

This clonotype was detected only a few times. This chain joins TRBV2 and TRBJ1-5; 7 bases line up with TRBD1. The length of the CDR3 is 13 residues. CDR1 and CDR2 from the germline V gene are SNHLY and FYNNEI. Trimming at V came to 7 bases and at J to 4 bases, leaving 4 bases not matched to a gene. The CDR3 protein is CASTEGANQPQHF. CDR3 DNA sequence: TGTGCCAGCACGGAGGGGGCGAATCAGCCCCAGCATTTT.

This rearrangement joins TRBV5-4 to TRBJ2-1; the match to TRBD1 covers 7 bases. The CDR3 is made up of 14 amino acids. Germline V lookup: CDR1 SGHNT, CDR2 YYREEE (reference sequence). V lost 5 bases to trimming and J lost 5 bases; unmatched junction nucleotides: 7. CDR3 sequence (DNA): TGTGCCAGCAGGTCGCCGGGACAGAACAATGAGCAGTTCTTC. Its protein is CASRSPGQNNEQFF.

The V and J genes are TRBV6-1 and TRBJ1-5; D is undetermined. With 6 bases removed from V and 0 bases from J, the gap between germline ends came to 12 bases. Germline-derived CDR1 and CDR2 are MNHNS and SASEGT. There are 15 residues in the CDR3. DNA for the CDR3: TGTGCCAGCAGAAAGCTAGCGGTTAGCAATCAGCCCCAGCATTTT. Residues: CASRKLAVSNQPQHF.

This clonotype came up a few times. The rearrangement links TRBV13 to TRBJ2-7; a possible D gene is TRBD2 (5 bases). The CDR3 contains 15 residues. Trimming stripped 5 bases from V and 3 bases from J, with 17 bases between. Per the germline V gene, CDR1 is PRHDT and CDR2 is FYEKMQ (reference sequence). The CDR3, as DNA: TGTGCCAGCAGCCCCAACGCCCGGGGATACTACGAGCAGTACTTC. This translates into CASSPNARGYYEQYF.

The genes are TRBV4-2 and TRBJ2-4; perhaps TRBD2 as D (7 bases). Trimming took 0 bases from V and 8 from J, leaving 17 bases between them. Per the germline V gene, CDR1 is LGHNA and CDR2 is YNFKEQ. This CDR3 has 16 amino acids. The CDR3 is CASSQEWNRAGDIQYF. In DNA form, the CDR3 reads TGTGCCAGCAGCCAAGAATGGAACAGGGCGGGAGACATTCAGTACTTC.

The chain combines TRBV29-1 with TRBJ2-2; D is uncertain. The CDR3 contains 12 residues. Per germline, CDR1 SQVTM and CDR2 ANQGSEA. Trimming cost V 4 bases and J 4 bases, with 7 bases left between them. CDR3 region: CSVVHGTGELFF. The DNA of the CDR3 is TGCAGCGTTGTCCACGGCACCGGGGAGCTGTTTTTT.

A few counts support this clonotype. The genes are TRBV12-3 or TRBV12-4 and TRBJ2-1, with TRBD1 matching 8 bases. V was pared by 5 bases and J by 9 bases, with 6 bases of the junction left unmatched. This CDR3 contains 13 residues. DNA of the CDR3: TGTGCCAGCAGTCTCTCGGACAGGGCTGAGCAGTTCTTC. It codes for CASSLSDRAEQFF.

This sequence joins TRBV4-1 and TRBJ2-7; TRBD2 is a possible D gene (6 bases). The CDR3 is 15 amino acids. The germline V gene has CDR1 MGHRA and CDR2 YSYEKL. Trimming took off 0 bases at V and 4 bases at J, with 13 bases between the two ends. CDR3 bases: TGCGCCAGCAGCCAAGAGACGGGAGCCCTTTACGAGCAGTACTTC. The encoded protein is CASSQETGALYEQYF.

The V gene is TRBV6-1, the J gene TRBJ1-6; 9 bases agree with TRBD1. From germline, CDR1 is MNHNS and CDR2 SASEGT. V shed 5 bases, J shed 10 bases, and the junction held 21 bases outside the gene matches. The CDR3 runs to 19 residues. For the CDR3, the DNA is TGTGCCAGCAGTATGCCCCGGGACAGGGAGGGCATGTCGGGATCACCCCTCCACTTT. As protein: CASSMPRDREGMSGSPLHF.

This chain uses TRBV20-1 with TRBJ2-1; D may be TRBD2 (6 bases). The CDR3 is 17 amino acids. V lost 3 bases and J 0 bases, leaving 18 bases between the germline ends. Germline CDR1 and CDR2: DFQATT and SNEGSKA (reference sequence). CDR3 loop: CSARAIAECSSYNEQFF. Here the CDR3 DNA reads TGCAGTGCTAGGGCAATAGCGGAATGTAGCTCCTACAATGAGCAGTTCTTC.

The gene calls are TRBV29-1 and TRBJ2-5; 8 bases map to TRBD1. The CDR3 has 18 residues. Germline V CDR1 and CDR2: SQVTM, ANQGSEA. With V trimmed by 5 bases and J by 2 bases, 19 bases remained unmatched. CDR3 region: CSVRPGTGANRLQETQYF. CDR3 DNA: TGCAGCGTTCGACCCGGGACAGGCGCCAACCGGTTACAAGAGACCCAGTACTTC.

This clonotype was seen at least ten times. The chain is built from TRBV5-1 and TRBJ1-5; TRBD1 matches at 12 bases. The CDR3 contains 15 residues. V shed 4 bases and J 5 bases; nucleotides not matched to a gene: 4. CDR1 SGHRS and CDR2 YFSETQ come from the germline V gene. The CDR3 region has the DNA TGCGCCAGCAGCGTGGGGACAGGGGGCTATCAGCCCCAGCATTTT. Translating it yields CASSVGTGGYQPQHF.

This clonotype was detected ten times or more. The rearrangement uses TRBV20-1 and TRBJ1-2; D unresolved. Trimming stripped 0 bases from V and 3 bases from J, with 8 bases between. This CDR3 has 13 residues. Germline V gives CDR1 DFQATT, CDR2 SNEGSKA (reference sequence). CDR3 nucleotide sequence: TGCAGTGCTAGAGATCCGGGGTACTATGGCTACACCTTC. Its protein product is CSARDPGYYGYTF.

This chain joins TRBV6-2 or TRBV6-3 and TRBJ2-7; TRBD1 might be the D (6 bases). CDR1 is MNHEY, CDR2 SVGEGT, per germline. CDR3 length equals 17 residues. V lost 5 bases, J lost 2 bases, and 22 bases lay in between. The CDR3 sequence is CASSNLRDNLGTYEQYF. For the CDR3, the DNA is TGTGCCAGCAGTAACCTCCGGGACAACCTCGGCACCTACGAGCAGTACTTC.

This chain joins TRBV5-1 and TRBJ2-3; D is ambiguous. Trimming removed 0 bases from V and 3 bases from J, with 11 bases in between. CDR3 length: 15 residues. In germline, CDR1 is SGHRS, CDR2 YFSETQ. The CDR3 bases are TGCGCCAGCAGCTTGGCTTTATTGGAAACAGATACGCAGTATTTT. It yields the protein CASSLALLETDTQYF.

This clonotype has just a few counts. This chain uses TRBV9 with TRBJ2-4; D may correspond to TRBD1 or TRBD2 (5 bases each). Germline V gene lookup returns CDR1 SGDLS and CDR2 YYNGEE. CDR3 length: 14 amino acids. V lost 0 bases to trimming and J lost 8 bases, with 12 bases between them. The CDR3 nucleotides are TGTGCCAGCAGCGTAGACGGGGCTGGGGACATTCAGTACTTC. It codes for CASSVDGAGDIQYF.

Notes on this clonotype: A junction end diverges from the germline sequence, so it may reflect a read error. The J gene is TRBJ1-1, the V gene TRBV9; D possibly corresponds to TRBD1 (5 bases). Germline CDR1 reads SGDLS; CDR2 reads YYNGEE. The CDR3 spans 18 residues. The CDR3 here is CASSVAARNGDPDTGAFF. The CDR3 DNA sequence: TGTGCCAGCAGCGTAGCGGCACGCAACGGGGACCCAGACACTGGAGCTTTCTTT.

This clonotype was counted a few times. V is TRBV7-2 and J is TRBJ1-6, with D possibly being TRBD1 (6 bases). Germline V gene sequence: CDR1 SGHTA, CDR2 FQGNSA. CDR3 size: 15 residues. Trimming took 3 bases from V and 9 from J, leaving 15 bases between them. The CDR3 spells CASSFSWTVFSPLHF. The CDR3 nucleotides read TGTGCCAGCAGCTTTAGTTGGACAGTCTTTTCACCCCTCCACTTT.

This sequence joins TRBV28 and TRBJ1-2, with a possible D match to TRBD1 (6 bases). The V gene lost 8 bases and the J gene lost 2 bases, with 12 bases spanning the gap. Germline CDR1 reads MDHEN; CDR2 reads SYDVKM. The CDR3 loop spans 13 amino acids. The CDR3 nucleotides read TGTGCCAGCGGGGGAGGACAGAACTATGGCTACACCTTC. As protein: CASGGGQNYGYTF.

The gene calls are TRBV5-1 and TRBJ2-1, with a possible D match to TRBD1 (6 bases). The CDR3 totals 15 residues. Trimming left V 1 base short and J 5 bases short, with 13 bases between. Germline CDR1 is SGHRS and CDR2 is YFSETQ. This CDR3 reads CASSLSLAGDNEQFF. CDR3 nucleotides: TGCGCCAGCAGCTTGTCCTTAGCAGGGGACAATGAGCAGTTCTTC.